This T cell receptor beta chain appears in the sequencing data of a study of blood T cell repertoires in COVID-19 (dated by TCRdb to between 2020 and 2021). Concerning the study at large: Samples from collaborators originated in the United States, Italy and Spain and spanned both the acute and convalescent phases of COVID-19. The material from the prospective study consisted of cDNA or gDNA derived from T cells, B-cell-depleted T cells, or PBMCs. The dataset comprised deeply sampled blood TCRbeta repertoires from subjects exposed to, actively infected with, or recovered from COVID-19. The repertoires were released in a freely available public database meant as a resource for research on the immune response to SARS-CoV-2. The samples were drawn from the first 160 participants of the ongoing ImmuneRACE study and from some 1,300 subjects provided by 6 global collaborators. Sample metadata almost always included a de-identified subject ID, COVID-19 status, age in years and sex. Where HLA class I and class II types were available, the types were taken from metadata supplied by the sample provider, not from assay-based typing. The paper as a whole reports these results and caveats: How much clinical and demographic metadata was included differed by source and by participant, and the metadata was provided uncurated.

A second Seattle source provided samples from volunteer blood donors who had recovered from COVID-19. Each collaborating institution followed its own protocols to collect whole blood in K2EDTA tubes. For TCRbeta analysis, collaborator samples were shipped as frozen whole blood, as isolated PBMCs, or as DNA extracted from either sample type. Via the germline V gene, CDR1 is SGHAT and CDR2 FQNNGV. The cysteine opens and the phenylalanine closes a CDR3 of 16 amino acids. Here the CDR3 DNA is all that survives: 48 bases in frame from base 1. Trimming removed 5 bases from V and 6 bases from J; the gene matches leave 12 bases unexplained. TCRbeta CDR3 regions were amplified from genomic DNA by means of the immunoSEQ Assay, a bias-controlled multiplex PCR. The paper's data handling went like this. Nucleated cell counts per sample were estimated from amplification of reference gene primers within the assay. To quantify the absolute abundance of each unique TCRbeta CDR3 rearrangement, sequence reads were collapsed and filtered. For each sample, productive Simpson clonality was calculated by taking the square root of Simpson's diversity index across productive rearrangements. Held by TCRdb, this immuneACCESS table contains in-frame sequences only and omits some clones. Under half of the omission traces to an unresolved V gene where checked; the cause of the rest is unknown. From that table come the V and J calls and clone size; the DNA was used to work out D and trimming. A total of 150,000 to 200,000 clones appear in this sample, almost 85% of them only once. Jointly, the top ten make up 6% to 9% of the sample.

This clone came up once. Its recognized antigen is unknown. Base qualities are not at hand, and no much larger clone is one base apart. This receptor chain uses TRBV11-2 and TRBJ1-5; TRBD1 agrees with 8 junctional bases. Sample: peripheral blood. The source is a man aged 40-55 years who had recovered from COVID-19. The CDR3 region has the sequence CASSPRTGSGVQPQHF. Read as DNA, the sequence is TGTGCCAGCAGCCCCAGGACAGGGTCGGGTGTTCAGCCCCAGCATTTT.